These T cell receptor beta chains were read from a single sample in a study of long-term antiretroviral therapy in people with HIV. Profiled with immunoSEQ multiplex PCR; TCRdb holds only in-frame clones, not every one. Among 23,000 or so clones, more than 75% were seen once, and the ten largest hold approximately 4.9%. The specimen was unsorted PBMCs, collected 0.5 years after starting antiretroviral therapy. These TCRs come from a woman aged 40 to 50 with HIV. Both conserved end residues are part of each CDR3. The D gene is left open where the match is weak. Clone size is given for some rows only: seen once, a few or many times, or a class if the clone is expanded.

V gene	D gene	J gene	clone size	CDR3 protein	CDR3 DNA
TRBV29-1	NA	TRBJ2-1	NA	CSVPSGGGQDNEQFF	TGCAGCGTCCCCTCTGGGGGGGGCCAAGACAATGAGCAGTTCTTC
TRBV7-3	TRBD2	TRBJ2-2	NA	CASSLLYPGGPGELFF	TGTGCCAGCAGCTTACTCTATCCGGGGGGGCCCGGGGAGCTGTTTTTT
TRBV7-9	NA	TRBJ1-2	NA	CASSKGRGLGYGYTF	TGTGCCAGCAGCAAAGGGCGGGGGCTCGGGTATGGCTACACCTTC
TRBV28	TRBD1	TRBJ1-5	few	CASSLGQGRGWSNQPQHF	TGTGCCAGCAGTCTAGGACAGGGCAGGGGGTGGAGCAATCAGCCCCAGCATTTT
TRBV10-3	TRBD1	TRBJ1-3	NA	CAISEDRAGNTIYF	TGTGCCATCAGTGAGGACAGGGCTGGAAACACCATATATTTT
TRBV6-5	NA	TRBJ1-1	few	CASSYNGQNTEAFF	TGTGCCAGCAGTTATAACGGACAGAACACTGAAGCTTTCTTT
TRBV6-4	TRBD2	TRBJ2-3	NA	CASSDQLAGGRLLDTDTQYF	TGTGCCAGCAGTGACCAACTAGCGGGGGGGCGGCTCCTGGACACAGATACGCAGTATTTT
TRBV4-2	NA	TRBJ1-5	NA	CASSQDYGGNKHF	TGTGCCAGCAGCCAAGATTATGGGGGGAACAAGCATTTT
TRBV5-6	NA	TRBJ2-7	few	CASSPPGLTYEQYF	TGTGCCAGCAGCCCACCAGGACTGACCTACGAGCAGTACTTC
TRBV2	NA	TRBJ1-2	NA	CASSTALRGGYTF	TGTGCCAGCAGTACGGCCCTGAGGGGTGGCTACACCTTC
TRBV29-1	TRBD2	TRBJ2-2	once	CSARLAGGGTGELFF	TGCAGCGCTCGACTAGCGGGGGGTGGCACCGGGGAGCTGTTTTTT
TRBV19	NA	TRBJ1-1	NA	CASRSLVDSNTEAFF	TGTGCCAGTAGGTCCTTGGTGGACTCAAACACTGAAGCTTTCTTT
TRBV9	TRBD1	TRBJ2-3	NA	CASRATGGTDTQYF	TGTGCCAGCAGGGCGACAGGGGGCACAGATACGCAGTATTTT
TRBV7-9	TRBD1	TRBJ1-6	few	CASSLGTGGQSSPLHF	TGTGCCAGCAGCTTGGGGACAGGGGGCCAAAGTTCACCCCTCCACTTT
TRBV4-1	TRBD1	TRBJ2-1	NA	CASSQDRTGRYNEQFF	TGCGCCAGCAGCCAAGATCGGACAGGACGATACAATGAGCAGTTCTTC
TRBV11-2	NA	TRBJ2-5	NA	CASSFAGETQYF	TGTGCCAGCAGCTTCGCGGGCGAGACCCAGTACTTC
TRBV7-9	TRBD1	TRBJ2-7	NA	CASSPGQGEQYF	TGTGCCAGCAGCCCTGGACAGGGCGAGCAGTACTTC
TRBV5-6	TRBD1	TRBJ1-5	once	CASSFRDRPNQPQHF	TGTGCCAGCAGCTTCCGGGACAGGCCCAATCAGCCCCAGCATTTT
TRBV7-2	TRBD1	TRBJ1-5	NA	CASSDGAGGPFGQPQHF	TGTGCCAGCTCCGACGGAGCAGGGGGCCCCTTCGGTCAGCCCCAGCATTTT
TRBV18	TRBD1	TRBJ1-2	once	CASSPDRGGYGYTF	TGTGCCAGCTCACCAGACAGGGGAGGCTATGGCTACACCTTC
TRBV28	NA	TRBJ1-5	NA	CASSQQDYSNQPQHF	TGTGCCAGCAGTCAACAGGATTATAGCAATCAGCCCCAGCATTTT
TRBV10-3	TRBD1	TRBJ1-2	NA	CASGPGGVGNYGYTF	TGTGCATCCGGACCAGGGGGAGTGGGGAACTATGGCTACACCTTC
TRBV9	TRBD1	TRBJ2-2	NA	CAYRGNTGELFF	TGTGCCTACAGGGGAAACACCGGGGAGCTGTTTTTT
TRBV7-9	NA	TRBJ1-2	NA	CASSSPARGGEGYTF	TGTGCCAGCAGCTCACCGGCCCGGGGAGGTGAGGGCTACACCTTC
TRBV4-3	NA	TRBJ2-5	NA	CASSQDGQSETQYF	TGCGCCAGCAGCCAAGATGGGCAGTCGGAGACCCAGTACTTC
TRBV5-1	NA	TRBJ1-1	few	CASSSNVGNTEAFF	TGCGCCAGCAGCTCCAACGTGGGTAACACTGAAGCTTTCTTT
TRBV23-1	NA	TRBJ2-1	NA	CASNSYCGEQFF	TGCGCCAGCAACTCCTATTGTGGGGAGCAGTTCTTC
TRBV6-5	NA	TRBJ1-3	NA	CASSYSNRAGNTIYF	TGTGCCAGCAGTTACTCCAACAGGGCTGGAAACACCATATATTTT
TRBV18	TRBD2	TRBJ2-1	NA	CASSPFFVRGATSYNEQFF	TGTGCCAGCTCCCCCTTTTTTGTGCGGGGGGCAACCTCCTACAATGAGCAGTTCTTC
TRBV19	NA	TRBJ1-5	NA	CASSIKGQPQHF	TGTGCCAGTAGTATTAAGGGTCAGCCCCAGCATTTT
TRBV5-6	TRBD2	TRBJ2-1	NA	CASSQGTSGGRDEQFF	TGTGCCAGCAGCCAAGGGACTAGCGGGGGGAGGGATGAGCAGTTCTTC
TRBV2	NA	TRBJ1-2	NA	CASSQGLQSRNYGYTF	TGTGCCAGCAGCCAGGGACTGCAGTCAAGAAACTATGGCTACACCTTC
TRBV19	NA	TRBJ1-2	few	CASSITPNYGYTF	TGTGCCAGTAGTATTACACCTAACTATGGCTACACCTTC
TRBV7-9	TRBD2	TRBJ2-1	NA	CASSLGGGAINEQFF	TGTGCCAGCAGCTTAGGCGGGGGGGCAATCAATGAGCAGTTCTTC
TRBV6-5	NA	TRBJ2-7	NA	CASSYRGVRDEQYF	TGTGCCAGCAGCTACCGGGGAGTCCGGGACGAGCAGTACTTC
TRBV19	TRBD2	TRBJ2-7	NA	CASSIGAGGSYEQYF	TGTGCCAGTAGTATAGGAGCGGGGGGGTCCTACGAGCAGTACTTC
TRBV28	NA	TRBJ1-1	few	CASSFSTNTEAFF	TGTGCCAGCAGTTTCTCCACGAACACTGAAGCTTTCTTT
TRBV29-1	NA	TRBJ2-7	NA	CSVEDGHSYEQYF	TGCAGCGTTGAGGACGGCCACTCCTACGAGCAGTACTTC
TRBV13	TRBD1	TRBJ2-2	NA	CASRTGQLPGELFF	TGTGCCAGCAGAACGGGACAGCTCCCCGGGGAGCTGTTTTTT
TRBV30	NA	TRBJ2-5	NA	CAWSRTVQETQYF	TGTGCCTGGAGTCGGACCGTCCAAGAGACCCAGTACTTC
TRBV9	TRBD1	TRBJ1-2	few	CASSVADRGLRGYTF	TGTGCCAGCAGCGTAGCGGACAGGGGGCTGCGAGGCTACACCTTC
TRBV30	NA	TRBJ2-7	NA	CAWSAERVSGEQYF	TGTGCCTGGAGTGCGGAGCGGGTCTCGGGGGAGCAGTACTTC
TRBV28	NA	TRBJ2-4	once	CASSSTGLTKNIQYF	TGTGCCAGCAGTTCAACAGGACTTACCAAAAACATTCAGTACTTC
TRBV5-5	NA	TRBJ2-1	NA	CASSSSLYNEQFF	TGTGCCAGCAGCTCCTCTCTATACAATGAGCAGTTCTTC
TRBV7-9	TRBD1	TRBJ2-7	once	CASSQGPGGKDEQYF	TGTGCCAGCAGCCAGGGGCCAGGGGGAAAGGACGAGCAGTACTTC
TRBV10-1	TRBD1	TRBJ1-6	NA	CASSEDRERNNSPLHF	TGCGCCAGCAGTGAGGACAGGGAAAGGAATAATTCACCCCTCCACTTT
TRBV19	NA	TRBJ2-1	NA	CASSKNYEQFF	TGTGCCAGTAGTAAAAACTATGAGCAGTTCTTC
TRBV4-3	TRBD1	TRBJ1-2	NA	CASSQDRGAQGGANYGYTF	TGCGCCAGCAGCCAAGATAGGGGGGCTCAGGGGGGGGCTAACTATGGCTACACCTTC